This TCR beta chain was documented in a study of shared clonotypes between healthy human individuals. Overall study context: Researchers assigned three CD4 naive, three CD4 memory, two CD8 naive and one CD8 memory plate to each donor. Study conclusions and caveats: It was expected that sequencing depth would affect clonotype sharing among donors.

Turning to this clone: Antigen unknown. Other DNA variants within this sample encode the same CDR3.

Between the trimmed V and J ends, which lost 2 bases and 0 bases, there was a span of 7 bases. The germline V gene encodes CDR1 GTSNPN and CDR2 SVGIG (reference sequence). This CDR3 has 13 residues. The input for sorted-subset replicate PCRs was 200 to 250 ng DNA, tens of thousands of T cell genomes. As originally analysed: As immunoSEQ supplied junction-only sequences (without quality scores), filtering differed. Generated by immunoSEQ multiplex PCR, the TCRdb table keeps only in-frame clones and is missing some. V and J calls plus clone size are reproduced from that table; the DNA served to infer D and trimming. The repertoire holds 2 million to 2.5 million clones, with 90% to 96% as singletons.

The chain couples TRBV30 to TRBJ1-1; D is undetermined. Sequences were obtained from naive CD4+ T cells sorted from blood. The sample's subset: CD45RA+ positively selected. This sequence was found in a man younger than 35 in good health. CDR3 loop: CAWSSGMNTEAFF. CDR3 coding DNA: TGTGCCTGGAGTTCAGGAATGAACACTGAAGCTTTCTTT. Filled out from reference TRBV30 and TRBJ1-1, the complete variable domain reads SQTIHQWPATLVQPVGSPLSLECTVEGTSNPNLYWYRQAAGRGLQLLFYSVGIGQISSEVPQNLSASRPQDRQFILSSKKLLLSDSGFYLCAWSSGMNTEAFFGQGTRLTVV.